This TCR beta chain was sequenced during a study of vaccination effects on CD4 cells after COVID-19. Study conclusions and caveats: Cross-reactivity toward common cold coronaviruses was confined to only 1 of 255 vaccine-induced clones in healthy vaccinees. At late timepoints after vaccination, vaccine- and infection-induced clones shrank markedly. The study, lacking early post-infection timepoints, had few convalescent patients.

A remark on this clone: Its antigen is as yet unknown.

Antigen-specific CD4+ T cells expanded by the ViraFEST assay with viral peptide pools were then sequenced. Between days 9 and 10 of culture, CD4+ T cells were separated out. Vaccine recipients had no previous SARS-CoV-2 infection; their nucleocapsid antibodies were negative. Fresh IL-2-containing medium replaced half the medium on days 3 and 7. With 6 bases removed from V and 1 base from J, the gap between germline ends came to 12 bases. The CDR3 loop spans 14 amino acids. Germline CDR1 and CDR2: WSHSY and SAAADI. Clones were read by immunoSEQ multiplex PCR, and TCRdb kept only the in-frame ones, dropping some. The data show 73,000 or so clones, more than 60% seen once.

V usage is TRBV10-2 and J usage is TRBJ2-5; D might be TRBD1 (5 bases). This clonotype was sampled from a human donor who received a COVID-19 vaccine. Sequenced here: CD4+ T cells from PBMCs cultured with SARS-CoV-2 spike peptides, sampled before COVID-19 vaccination. The CDR3 sequence: CASRQTATQETQYF. CDR3 nucleotide sequence: TGCGCCAGCAGACAGACAGCCACCCAAGAGACCCAGTACTTC.